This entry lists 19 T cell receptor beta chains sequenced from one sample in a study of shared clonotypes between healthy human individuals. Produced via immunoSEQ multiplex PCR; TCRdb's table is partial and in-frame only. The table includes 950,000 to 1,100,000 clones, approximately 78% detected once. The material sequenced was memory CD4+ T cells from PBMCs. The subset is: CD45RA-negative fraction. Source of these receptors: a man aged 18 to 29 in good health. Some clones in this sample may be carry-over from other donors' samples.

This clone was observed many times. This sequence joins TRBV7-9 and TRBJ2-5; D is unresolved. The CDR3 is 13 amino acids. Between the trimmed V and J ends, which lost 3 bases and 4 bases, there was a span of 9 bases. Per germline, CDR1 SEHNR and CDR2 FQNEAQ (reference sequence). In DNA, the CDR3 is TGTGCCAGCAGCTTGATGTCAATAGAGACCCAGTACTTC. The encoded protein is CASSLMSIETQYF.

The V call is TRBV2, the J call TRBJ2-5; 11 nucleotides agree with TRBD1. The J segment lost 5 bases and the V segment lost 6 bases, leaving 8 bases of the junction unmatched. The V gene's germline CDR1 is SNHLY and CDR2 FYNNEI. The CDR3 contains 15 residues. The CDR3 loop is CASRKDRGPWETQYF. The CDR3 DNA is TGTGCCAGCAGAAAGGACAGGGGGCCGTGGGAGACCCAGTACTTC.

CDR3 residues: CASSLNRGAFGYTF. Written as DNA, the CDR3 is TGTGCCAGCAGCTTAAATCGGGGGGCCTTCGGCTACACCTTC. This chain links TRBV7-8 with TRBJ1-2, with D perhaps TRBD1 (6 bases). The CDR3 sequence is 14 residues long. Germline V gene sequence: CDR1 SGHVS, CDR2 FQNEAQ. Trimming stripped 2 bases from V and 8 bases from J, with 15 bases between.

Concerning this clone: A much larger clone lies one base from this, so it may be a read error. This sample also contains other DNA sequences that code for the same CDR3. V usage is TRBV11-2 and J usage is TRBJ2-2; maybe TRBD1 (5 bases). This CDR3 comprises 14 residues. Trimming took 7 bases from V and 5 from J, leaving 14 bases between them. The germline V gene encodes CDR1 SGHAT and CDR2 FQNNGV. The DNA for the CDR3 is TGTGCCAGCACCGCGACAGAGCATACCGGGGAGCTGTTTTTT. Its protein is CASTATEHTGELFF.

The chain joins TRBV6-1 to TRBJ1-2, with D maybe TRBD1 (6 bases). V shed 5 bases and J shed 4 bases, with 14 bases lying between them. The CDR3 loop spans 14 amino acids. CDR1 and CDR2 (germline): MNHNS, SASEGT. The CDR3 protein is CASSLNAGAYGYTF. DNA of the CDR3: TGTGCCAGCAGTCTTAATGCAGGGGCCTATGGCTACACCTTC.

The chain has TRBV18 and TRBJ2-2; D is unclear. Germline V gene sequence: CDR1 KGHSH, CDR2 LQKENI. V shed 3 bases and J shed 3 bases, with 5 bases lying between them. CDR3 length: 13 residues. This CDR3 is CASSPLYTGELFF. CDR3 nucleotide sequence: TGTGCCAGCTCACCTCTATACACCGGGGAGCTGTTTTTT.

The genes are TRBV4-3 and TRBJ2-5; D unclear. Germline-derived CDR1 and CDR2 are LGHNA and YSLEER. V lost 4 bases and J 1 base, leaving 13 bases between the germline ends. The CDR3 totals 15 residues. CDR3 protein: CASSLGLGTQETQYF. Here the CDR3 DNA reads TGCGCCAGCAGCCTAGGCCTGGGCACCCAAGAGACCCAGTACTTC.

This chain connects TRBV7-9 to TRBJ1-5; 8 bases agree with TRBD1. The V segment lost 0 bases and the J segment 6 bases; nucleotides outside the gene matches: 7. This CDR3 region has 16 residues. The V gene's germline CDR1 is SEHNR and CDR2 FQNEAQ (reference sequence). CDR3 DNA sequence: TGTGCCAGCAGCTTAGCCGGGACAGGTCTGGCTCAGCCCCAGCATTTT. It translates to CASSLAGTGLAQPQHF.

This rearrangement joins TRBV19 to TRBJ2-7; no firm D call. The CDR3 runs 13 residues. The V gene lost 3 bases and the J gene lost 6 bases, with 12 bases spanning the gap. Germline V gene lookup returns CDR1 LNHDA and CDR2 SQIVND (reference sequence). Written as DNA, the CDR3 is TGTGCCAGTAGTATGGCGGCGGTAGCCGAGCAGTACTTC. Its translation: CASSMAAVAEQYF.

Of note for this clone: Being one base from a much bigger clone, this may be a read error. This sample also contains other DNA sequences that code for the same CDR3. The CDR3 protein is CASSLGRGSYEQYF. In nucleotides, the CDR3 is TGTGCCAGCAGCTTGGGGCGGGGCTCCTACGAGCAGTACTTC. The chain carries TRBV7-2 and TRBJ2-7; D might be TRBD2 (6 bases). Germline CDR1 and CDR2: SGHTA and FQGNSA. This CDR3 is 14 amino acids long. V was pared by 3 bases and J by 0 bases, with 9 bases between.

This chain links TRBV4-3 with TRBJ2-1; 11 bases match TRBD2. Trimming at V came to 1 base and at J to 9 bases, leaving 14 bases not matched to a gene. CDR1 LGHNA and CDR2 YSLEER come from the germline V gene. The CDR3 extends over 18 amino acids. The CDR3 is CASSQGPGLAGGSFEQFF. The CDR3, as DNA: TGCGCCAGCAGCCAAGGCCCGGGGCTAGCGGGAGGATCATTTGAGCAGTTCTTC.

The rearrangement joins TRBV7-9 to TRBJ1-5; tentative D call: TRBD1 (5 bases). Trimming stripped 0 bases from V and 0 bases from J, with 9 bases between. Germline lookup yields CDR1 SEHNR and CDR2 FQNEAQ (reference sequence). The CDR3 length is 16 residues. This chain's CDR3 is CASSLAGAHSNQPQHF. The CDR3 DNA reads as TGTGCCAGCAGCTTAGCAGGGGCGCATAGCAATCAGCCCCAGCATTTT.

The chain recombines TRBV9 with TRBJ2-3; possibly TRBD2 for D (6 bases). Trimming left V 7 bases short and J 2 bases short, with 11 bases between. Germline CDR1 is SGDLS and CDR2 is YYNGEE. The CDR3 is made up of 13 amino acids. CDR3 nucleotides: TGTGCCAGCCAGAGGGACTTCACAGATACGCAGTATTTT. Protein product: CASQRDFTDTQYF.

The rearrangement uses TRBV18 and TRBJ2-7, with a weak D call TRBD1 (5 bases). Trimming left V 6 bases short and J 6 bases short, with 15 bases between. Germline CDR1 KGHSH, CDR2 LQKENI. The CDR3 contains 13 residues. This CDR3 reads CASSEQGYLEQYF. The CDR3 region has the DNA TGTGCCAGCTCCGAGCAGGGTTACCTCGAGCAGTACTTC.

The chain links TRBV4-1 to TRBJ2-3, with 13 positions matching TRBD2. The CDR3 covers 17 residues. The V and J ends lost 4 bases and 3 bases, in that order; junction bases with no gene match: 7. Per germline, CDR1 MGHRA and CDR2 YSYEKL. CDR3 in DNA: TGCGCCAGCAGCCCGACGACGGGACTAGCGGGAACAGATACGCAGTATTTT. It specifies CASSPTTGLAGTDTQYF.

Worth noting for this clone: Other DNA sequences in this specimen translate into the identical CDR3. The CDR3 protein is CASSLDVTGELFF. CDR3 sequence (DNA): TGCGCCAGCAGCTTGGACGTCACCGGGGAGCTGTTTTTT. This sequence joins TRBV5-1 and TRBJ2-2; D call uncertain. The germline V gene encodes CDR1 SGHRS and CDR2 YFSETQ. V dropped 0 bases and J dropped 4 bases, with 4 bases sitting between them. CDR3 length: 13 amino acids.

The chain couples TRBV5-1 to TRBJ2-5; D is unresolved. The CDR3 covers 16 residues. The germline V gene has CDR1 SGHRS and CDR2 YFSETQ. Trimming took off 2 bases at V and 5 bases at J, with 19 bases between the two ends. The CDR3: CASSFSAGLGYETQYF. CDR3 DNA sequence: TGCGCCAGCAGCTTCTCGGCAGGATTGGGGTACGAGACCCAGTACTTC.

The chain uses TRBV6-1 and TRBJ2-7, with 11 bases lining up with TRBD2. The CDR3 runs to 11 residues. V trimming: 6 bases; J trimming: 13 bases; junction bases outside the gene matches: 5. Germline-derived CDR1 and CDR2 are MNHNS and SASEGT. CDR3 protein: CASRAGLAEYF. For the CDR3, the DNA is TGTGCCAGCAGAGCGGGACTAGCGGAATACTTC.

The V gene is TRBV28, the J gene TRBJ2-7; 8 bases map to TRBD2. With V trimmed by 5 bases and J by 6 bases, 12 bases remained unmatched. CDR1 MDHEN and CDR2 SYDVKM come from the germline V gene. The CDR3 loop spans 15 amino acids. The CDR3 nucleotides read TGTGCCAGCAGTCCTGCTTGGAGCGGGAGAAGCGAGCAGTACTTC. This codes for CASSPAWSGRSEQYF. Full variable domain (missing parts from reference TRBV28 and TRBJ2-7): DVKVTQSSRYLVKRTGEKVFLECVQDMDHENMFWYRQDPGLGLRLIYFSYDVKMKEKGDIPEGYSVSREKKERFSLILESASTNQTSMYLCASSPAWSGRSEQYFGPGTRLTVT.